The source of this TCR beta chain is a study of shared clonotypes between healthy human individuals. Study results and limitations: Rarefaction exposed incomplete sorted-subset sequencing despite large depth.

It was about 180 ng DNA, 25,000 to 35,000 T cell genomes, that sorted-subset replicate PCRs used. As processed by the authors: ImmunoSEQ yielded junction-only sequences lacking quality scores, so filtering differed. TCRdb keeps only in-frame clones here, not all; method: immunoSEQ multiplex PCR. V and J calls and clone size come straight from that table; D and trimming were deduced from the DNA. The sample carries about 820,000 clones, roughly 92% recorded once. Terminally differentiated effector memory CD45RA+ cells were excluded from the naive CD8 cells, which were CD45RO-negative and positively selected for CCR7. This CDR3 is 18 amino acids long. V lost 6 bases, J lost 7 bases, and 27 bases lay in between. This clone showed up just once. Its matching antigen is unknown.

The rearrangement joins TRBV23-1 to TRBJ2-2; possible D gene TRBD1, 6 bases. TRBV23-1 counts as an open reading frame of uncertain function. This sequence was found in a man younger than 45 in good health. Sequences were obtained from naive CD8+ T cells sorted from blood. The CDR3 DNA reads TGCGCCAGCAGCCGGCCCTCCGATCAGGGGCGTGGGATCGGGGAGCTGTTTTTT. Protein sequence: CASSRPSDQGRGIGELFF.